This is a list of T cell receptor beta chains from one sample in a study of graft-versus-host responses after intestinal transplantation. Assay used: immunoSEQ multiplex PCR; TCRdb lists only in-frame clones, some missing. This table has tens of thousands of clones, around 93% appearing once. Antigen specificity for these receptors is unknown. Sequencing used unstimulated CD4+ T cells sorted from spleen or lymph node cells, obtained before transplant. Receptors were obtained from a human donor who was the organ donor for an intestinal transplant. The CDR3 runs from the conserved cysteine through the conserved F or W. Fields, in order: V gene, D gene, clone size, J gene, CDR3 DNA, CDR3 protein. The D gene is left open where the match is weak. Part of the rows lack a size; the others show once, few, many or a class for expanded clones.

>TRBV28|.|.|TRBJ2-7
TGTGCCAGCAGACCTACAGGGCACCGGCCCTACGAGCAGTACTTC
CASRPTGHRPYEQYF
>TRBV7-9|.|.|TRBJ1-3
TGTGCCAGCTCCTTCCCGACAGGACTTGGAAACACCATATATTTT
CASSFPTGLGNTIYF
>TRBV28|TRBD1|.|TRBJ2-7
TGTGCCAGCAGTTCTACAGGGGCCCTGACCTACGAGCAGTACTTC
CASSSTGALTYEQYF
>TRBV29-1|.|.|TRBJ2-7
TGCAGCGTGAGGGGATCCTACGAGCAGTACTTC
CSVRGSYEQYF
>TRBV28|.|.|TRBJ1-5
TGTGCCAGCAGTTTGGGTTCGCCGGGAAATCAGCCCCAGCATTTT
CASSLGSPGNQPQHF
>TRBV21-1|.|.|TRBJ1-6
TGTGCCAGCAGCAAAGACACTCAGAGCTTACCCCTCCACTTT
CASSKDTQSLPLHF
>TRBV6-5|.|.|TRBJ1-5
TGTGCCAGCAGTTACTCCGGGGGCAATCAGCCCCAGCATTTT
CASSYSGGNQPQHF
>TRBV4-3|.|.|TRBJ1-5
TGCGCCAGCAGCCAAGAATTGGAAGGTCAGCCCCAGCATTTT
CASSQELEGQPQHF
>TRBV11-2|.|.|TRBJ1-1
TGTGCCAGCAGCTTAGAGGGAGGGACTGAAGCTTTCTTT
CASSLEGGTEAFF
>TRBV7-9|TRBD1|.|TRBJ1-2
TGTGCCAGCAGCTCTCGGGACAGGGGATATGGCTACACCTTC
CASSSRDRGYGYTF
>TRBV7-9|.|.|TRBJ1-1
TGTGCCAGCAGCTTATACTTGAACACTGAAGCTTTCTTT
CASSLYLNTEAFF
>TRBV18|TRBD1|once|TRBJ2-7
TGTGCCAGCTCAACAGGGGTAGGGGAAACCTACGAGCAGTACTTC
CASSTGVGETYEQYF
>TRBV7-3|TRBD2|once|TRBJ2-1
TGTGCCAGCAGCCCGCGCGGGGGTGATGGCAATGAGCAGTTCTTC
CASSPRGGDGNEQFF
>TRBV5-1|TRBD1|.|TRBJ1-5
TGCGCCAGCAGCGCCCTGAACGACAGGGGGCTTGGTCAGCCCCAGCATTTT
CASSALNDRGLGQPQHF
>TRBV19|.|.|TRBJ2-6
TGTGCCAGTAGTATCAAGGGGCTTGGGGCCAACGTCCTGACTTTC
CASSIKGLGANVLTF
>TRBV15|.|.|TRBJ2-2
TGTGCCACCAGCAGAGACAGGCTAAACACCGGGGAGCTGTTTTTT
CATSRDRLNTGELFF
>TRBV2|.|.|TRBJ1-1
TGTGCCAGCCAAGCAGATAACCCAGGGGTGAACACTGAAGCTTTCTTT
CASQADNPGVNTEAFF
>TRBV9|TRBD2|.|TRBJ2-2
TGTGCCAGCAGCTCTACATCCCGGGGGGCCGGGGAGCTGTTTTTT
CASSSTSRGAGELFF
>TRBV15|.|.|TRBJ1-1
TGTGCCACCAGCAGAGTCGATAGGGCGTCGGCTGAAGCTTTCTTT
CATSRVDRASAEAFF
>TRBV18|TRBD2|.|TRBJ2-7
TGTGCCAGCTCACCTAGCGGGGGCCGATCCTACGAGCAGTACTTC
CASSPSGGRSYEQYF
>TRBV6-1|TRBD1|.|TRBJ1-4
TGTGCCAGCAGGGGGACAGGGGGCGATGGTGAAAAACTGTTTTTT
CASRGTGGDGEKLFF
>TRBV19|.|.|TRBJ2-3
TGTGCCAGTAGTATAGAAGGCCGCCGGGATACGCAGTATTTT
CASSIEGRRDTQYF
>TRBV2|.|.|TRBJ2-2
TGTGCCAGCAGTGAAGCTCGGTTCACCGGGGAGCTGTTTTTT
CASSEARFTGELFF
>TRBV7-9|.|.|TRBJ1-6
TGTGCCAGCAGCCCCGCGGGATTGTCCCTCCACTTT
CASSPAGLSLHF
>TRBV5-4|TRBD2|.|TRBJ2-3
TGTGCCAGCAGCCCCCTAGCGGGGGGGCGGGTGTTTGATACGCAGTATTTT
CASSPLAGGRVFDTQYF